The clone carrying this T cell receptor (beta chain) was seen a few times. The antigen remains unidentified. Germline CDR1 is SEHNR and CDR2 is FQNEAQ (reference sequence). With 8 bases removed from V and 5 bases from J, the gap between germline ends came to 18 bases. The CDR3 covers 14 residues. Reverse transcribing all isolated RNA meant expressed TCRB transcripts were sequenced. The table came from immunoSEQ multiplex PCR; TCRdb's copy has only in-frame clones and leaves some out. Of 600,000 or so clones listed, around an eighth are singletons. The sample is drawn from a study of beta chain features in type 1 diabetes. Study observations and caveats: Type 1 diabetes patients had VDJ junctions that carried fewer insertions and more deletions. TCRB CDR3s from Type 1 diabetes patients were moderately but significantly shorter in all four CD4+ subsets.

This sequence was found in a man aged 30 to 45 with type 1 diabetes. This chain joins TRBV7-9 and TRBJ1-2; a weak D match, TRBD1 (5 bases). Sequenced: naive CD4+ T cells from blood. CDR3 protein: CASGGQGYAYGYTF. Written as DNA, the CDR3 is TGTGCCAGCGGCGGTCAGGGCTACGCTTATGGCTACACCTTC.